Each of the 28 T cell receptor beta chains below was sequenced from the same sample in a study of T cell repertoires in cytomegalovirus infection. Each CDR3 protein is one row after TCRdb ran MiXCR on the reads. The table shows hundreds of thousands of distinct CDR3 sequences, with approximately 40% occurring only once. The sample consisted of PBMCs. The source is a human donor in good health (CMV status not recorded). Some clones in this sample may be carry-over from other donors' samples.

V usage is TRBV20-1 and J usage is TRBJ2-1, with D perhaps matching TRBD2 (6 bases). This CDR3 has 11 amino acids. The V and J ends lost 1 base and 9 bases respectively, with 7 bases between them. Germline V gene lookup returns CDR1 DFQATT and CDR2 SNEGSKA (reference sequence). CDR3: CSARGGGEQFF. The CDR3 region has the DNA TGCAGTGCTAGAGGGGGAGGTGAGCAGTTCTTC.

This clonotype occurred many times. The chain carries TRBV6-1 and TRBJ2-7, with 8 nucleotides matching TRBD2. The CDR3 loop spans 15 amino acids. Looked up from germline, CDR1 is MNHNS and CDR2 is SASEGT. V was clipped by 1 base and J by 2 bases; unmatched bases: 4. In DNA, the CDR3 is TGTGCCAGCAGTGAAGGAGCGGGAGTCCCCTACGAGCAGTACTTC. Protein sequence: CASSEGAGVPYEQYF.

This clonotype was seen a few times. CDR3 nucleotides: TGTGCCAGCAGGCCCGCAGGGGCAGGAAATCAGCCCCAGCATTTT. As protein: CASRPAGAGNQPQHF. This chain uses TRBV28 with TRBJ1-5; possibly TRBD1 for D (6 bases). Trimming left V 6 bases short and J 4 bases short, with 16 bases between. The germline CDR1 and CDR2 sequences are MDHEN and SYDVKM. This CDR3 is built from 15 residues.

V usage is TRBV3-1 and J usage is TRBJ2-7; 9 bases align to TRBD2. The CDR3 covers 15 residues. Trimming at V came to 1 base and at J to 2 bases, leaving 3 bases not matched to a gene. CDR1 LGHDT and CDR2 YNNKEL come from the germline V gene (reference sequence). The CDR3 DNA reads TGTGCCAGCAGCCAAGTGGCTAGCGGGACCTACGAGCAGTACTTC. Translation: CASSQVASGTYEQYF.

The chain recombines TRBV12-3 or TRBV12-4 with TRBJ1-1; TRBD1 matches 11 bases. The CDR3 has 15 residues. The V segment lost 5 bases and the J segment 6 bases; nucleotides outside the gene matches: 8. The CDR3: CASSQSGTGGSEAFF. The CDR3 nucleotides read TGTGCCAGCAGTCAATCCGGGACAGGGGGTTCTGAAGCTTTCTTT.

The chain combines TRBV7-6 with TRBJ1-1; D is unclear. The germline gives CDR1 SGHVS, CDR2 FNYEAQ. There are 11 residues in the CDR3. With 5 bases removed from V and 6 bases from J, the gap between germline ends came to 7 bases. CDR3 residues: CASSRDPEAFF. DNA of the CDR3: TGTGCCAGCAGCAGGGATCCTGAAGCTTTCTTT.

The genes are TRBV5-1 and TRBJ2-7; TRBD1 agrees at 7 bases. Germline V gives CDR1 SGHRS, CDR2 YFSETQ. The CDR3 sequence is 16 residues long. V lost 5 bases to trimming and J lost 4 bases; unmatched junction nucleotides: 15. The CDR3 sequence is CASRSRTGTEYYEQYF. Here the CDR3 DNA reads TGCGCCAGCAGAAGTCGGACCGGGACAGAATATTACGAGCAGTACTTC.

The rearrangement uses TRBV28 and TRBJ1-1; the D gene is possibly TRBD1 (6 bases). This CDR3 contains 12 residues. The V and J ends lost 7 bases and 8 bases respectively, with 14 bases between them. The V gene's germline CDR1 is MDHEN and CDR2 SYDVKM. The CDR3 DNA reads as TGTGCCAGCACCAACGACAGGAACGAAGCTTTCTTT. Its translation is CASTNDRNEAFF.

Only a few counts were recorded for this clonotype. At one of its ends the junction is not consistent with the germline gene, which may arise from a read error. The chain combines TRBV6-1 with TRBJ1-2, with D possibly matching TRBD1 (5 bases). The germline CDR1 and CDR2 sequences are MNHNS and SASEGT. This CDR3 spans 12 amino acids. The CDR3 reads CASSDRVRSARF. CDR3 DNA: TGTGCCAGCAGTGACAGGGTGAGAAGCGCCCGCTTC.

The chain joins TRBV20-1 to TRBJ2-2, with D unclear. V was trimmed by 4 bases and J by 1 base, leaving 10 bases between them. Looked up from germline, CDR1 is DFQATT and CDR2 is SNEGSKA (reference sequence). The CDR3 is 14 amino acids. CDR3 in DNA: TGCAGTGCTACCCCCGTCCAGAACACCGGGGAGCTGTTTTTT. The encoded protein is CSATPVQNTGELFF.

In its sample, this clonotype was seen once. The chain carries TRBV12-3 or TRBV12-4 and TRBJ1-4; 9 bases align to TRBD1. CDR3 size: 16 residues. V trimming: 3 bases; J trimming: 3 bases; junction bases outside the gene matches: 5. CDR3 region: CASSFRQGVPNEKLFF. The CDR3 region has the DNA TGTGCCAGCAGTTTCCGACAGGGGGTACCTAATGAAAAACTGTTTTTT.

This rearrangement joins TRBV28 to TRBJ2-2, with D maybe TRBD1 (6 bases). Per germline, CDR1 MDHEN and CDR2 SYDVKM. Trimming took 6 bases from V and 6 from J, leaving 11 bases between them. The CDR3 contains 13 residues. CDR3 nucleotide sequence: TGTGCCAGCAGGACACAGGGTTCCGGGGAGCTGTTTTTT. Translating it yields CASRTQGSGELFF.

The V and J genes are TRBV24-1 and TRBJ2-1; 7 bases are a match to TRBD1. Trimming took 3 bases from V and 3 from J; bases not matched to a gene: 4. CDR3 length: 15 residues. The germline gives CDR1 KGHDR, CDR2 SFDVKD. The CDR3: CATSDPTGSYNEQFF. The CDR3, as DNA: TGTGCCACCAGTGATCCGACAGGGAGCTACAATGAGCAGTTCTTC.

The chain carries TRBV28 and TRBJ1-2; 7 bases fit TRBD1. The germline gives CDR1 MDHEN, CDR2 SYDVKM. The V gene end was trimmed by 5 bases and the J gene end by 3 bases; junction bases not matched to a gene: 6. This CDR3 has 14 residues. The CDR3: CASSHGTAYYGYTF. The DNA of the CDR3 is TGTGCCAGCAGTCATGGGACAGCCTACTATGGCTACACCTTC.

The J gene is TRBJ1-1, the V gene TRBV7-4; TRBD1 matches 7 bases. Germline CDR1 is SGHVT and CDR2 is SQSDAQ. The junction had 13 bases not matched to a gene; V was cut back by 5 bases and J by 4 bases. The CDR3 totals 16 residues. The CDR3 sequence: CASSPVGGARGTEAFF. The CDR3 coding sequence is TGTGCCAGCAGCCCCGTAGGGGGCGCCCGGGGCACTGAAGCTTTCTTT.

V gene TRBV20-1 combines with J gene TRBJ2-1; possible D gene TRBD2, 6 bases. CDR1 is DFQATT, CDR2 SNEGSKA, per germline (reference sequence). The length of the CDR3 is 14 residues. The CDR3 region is CSPYGRGTNNEQFF. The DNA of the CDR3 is TGCAGCCCCTACGGACGCGGGACCAACAATGAGCAGTTCTTC.

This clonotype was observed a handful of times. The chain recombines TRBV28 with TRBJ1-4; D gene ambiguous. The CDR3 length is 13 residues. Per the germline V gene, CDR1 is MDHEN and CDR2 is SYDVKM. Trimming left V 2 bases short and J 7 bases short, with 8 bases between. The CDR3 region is CASSLGEFEKLFF. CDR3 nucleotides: TGTGCCAGCAGTTTAGGAGAGTTTGAAAAACTGTTTTTT.

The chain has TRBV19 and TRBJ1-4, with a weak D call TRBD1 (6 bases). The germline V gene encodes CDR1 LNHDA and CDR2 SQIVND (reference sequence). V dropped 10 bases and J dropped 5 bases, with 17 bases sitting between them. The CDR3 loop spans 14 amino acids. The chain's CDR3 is CATRTVRENEKLFF. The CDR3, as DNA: TGTGCCACCAGGACAGTTCGGGAAAATGAAAAACTGTTTTTT.

The DNA of the CDR3 is TGCGCCAGCAGCTCGTTGCCCGCCGCGTGGTCCGAGACCTACGAGCAGTACTTC. Translation: CASSSLPAAWSETYEQYF. The chain recombines TRBV5-1 with TRBJ2-7; D not certain. CDR1 and CDR2 from the germline V gene are SGHRS and YFSETQ. The V gene lost 3 bases and the J gene lost 2 bases, with 24 bases spanning the gap. The CDR3 is 18 residues long.

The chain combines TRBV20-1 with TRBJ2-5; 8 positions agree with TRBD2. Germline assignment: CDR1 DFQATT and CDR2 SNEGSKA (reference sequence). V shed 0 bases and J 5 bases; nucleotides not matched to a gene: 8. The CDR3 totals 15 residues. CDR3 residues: CSARDIGGADETQYF. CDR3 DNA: TGCAGTGCTAGAGACATCGGGGGGGCCGATGAGACCCAGTACTTC.

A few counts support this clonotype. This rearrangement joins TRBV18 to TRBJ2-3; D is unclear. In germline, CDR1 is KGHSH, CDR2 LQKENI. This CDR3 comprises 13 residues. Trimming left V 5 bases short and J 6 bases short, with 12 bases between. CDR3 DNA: TGTGCCAGCTCAAGGGCCCGTTTCGATACGCAGTATTTT. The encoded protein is CASSRARFDTQYF.

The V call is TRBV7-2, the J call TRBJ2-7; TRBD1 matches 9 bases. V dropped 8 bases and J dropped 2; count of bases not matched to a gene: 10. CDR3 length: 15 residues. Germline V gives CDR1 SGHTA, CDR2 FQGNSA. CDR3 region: CASCSRTGATYEQYF. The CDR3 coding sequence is TGTGCCAGCTGCTCCCGGACAGGGGCTACCTACGAGCAGTACTTC.

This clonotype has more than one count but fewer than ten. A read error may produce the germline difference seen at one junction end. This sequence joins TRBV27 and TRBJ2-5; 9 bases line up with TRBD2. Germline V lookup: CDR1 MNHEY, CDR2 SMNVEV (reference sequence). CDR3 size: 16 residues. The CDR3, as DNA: TGTGCCAGCAGTCTGACGGGCGGGGGGGCCCAAAAGACCCAGTACTTC. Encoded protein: CASSLTGGGAQKTQYF.

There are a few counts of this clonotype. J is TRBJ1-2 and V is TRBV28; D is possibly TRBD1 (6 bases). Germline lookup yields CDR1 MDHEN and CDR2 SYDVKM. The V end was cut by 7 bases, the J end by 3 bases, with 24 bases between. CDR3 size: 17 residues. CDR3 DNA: TGTGCCAGCATTGAGGGGGGGGCGATCGGAGTGGACTATGGCTACACCTTC. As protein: CASIEGGAIGVDYGYTF.

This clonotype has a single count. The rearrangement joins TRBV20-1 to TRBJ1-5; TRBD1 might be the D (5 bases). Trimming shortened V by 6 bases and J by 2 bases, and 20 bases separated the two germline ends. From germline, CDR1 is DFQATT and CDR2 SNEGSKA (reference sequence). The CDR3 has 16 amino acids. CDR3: CSAPPRGPSGNQPQHF. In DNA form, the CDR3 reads TGCAGTGCCCCCCCTCGGGGCCCCTCCGGCAATCAGCCCCAGCATTTT.

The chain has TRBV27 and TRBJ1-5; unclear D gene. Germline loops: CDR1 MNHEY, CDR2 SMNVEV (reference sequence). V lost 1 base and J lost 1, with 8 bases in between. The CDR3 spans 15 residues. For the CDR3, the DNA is TGTGCCAGCAGTTTATATACTACAAGCAATCAGCCCCAGCATTTT. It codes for CASSLYTTSNQPQHF.

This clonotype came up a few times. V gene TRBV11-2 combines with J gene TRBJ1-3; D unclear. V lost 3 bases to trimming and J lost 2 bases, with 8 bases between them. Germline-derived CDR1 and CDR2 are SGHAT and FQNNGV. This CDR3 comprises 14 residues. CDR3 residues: CASSFGRPGNTIYF. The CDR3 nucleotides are TGTGCCAGCAGCTTCGGCAGACCTGGAAACACCATATATTTT.

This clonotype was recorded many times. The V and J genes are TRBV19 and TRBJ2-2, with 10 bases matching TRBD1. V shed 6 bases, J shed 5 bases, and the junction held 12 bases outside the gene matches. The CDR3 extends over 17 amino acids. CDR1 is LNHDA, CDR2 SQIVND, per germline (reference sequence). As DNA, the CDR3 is TGTGCCAGTAGCAGTATCCGGGACAGGGGAAGAACCGGGGAGCTGTTTTTT. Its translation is CASSSIRDRGRTGELFF.